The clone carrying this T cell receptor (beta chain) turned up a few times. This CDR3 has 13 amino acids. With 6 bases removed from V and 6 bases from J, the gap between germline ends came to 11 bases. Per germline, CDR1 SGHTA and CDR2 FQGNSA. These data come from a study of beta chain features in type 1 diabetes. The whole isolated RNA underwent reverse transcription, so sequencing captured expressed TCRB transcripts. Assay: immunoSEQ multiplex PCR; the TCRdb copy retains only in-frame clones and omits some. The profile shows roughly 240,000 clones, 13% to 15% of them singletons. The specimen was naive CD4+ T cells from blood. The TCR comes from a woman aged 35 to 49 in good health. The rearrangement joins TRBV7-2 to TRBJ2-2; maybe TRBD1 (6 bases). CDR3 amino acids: CASSFRGAGELFF. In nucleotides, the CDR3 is TGTGCCAGCAGTTTCAGGGGTGCCGGGGAGCTGTTTTTT.